One and the same sample provided the 20 T cell receptor beta chains below, sequenced in a study of immune cell composition in non-small cell lung cancer. The normal lung sample lay at least 3 cm, and maximally far, from the tumour. Profiled with immunoSEQ multiplex PCR; TCRdb holds only in-frame clones, not every one. The table has 6,500 to 7,000 clones, 84% seen once. Material for sequencing was non-adjacent lung tissue. The receptors shown here come from a human donor with non-small cell lung cancer.

This rearrangement joins TRBV11-2 to TRBJ2-7; 11 nucleotides match TRBD1. From germline, CDR1 is SGHAT and CDR2 FQNNGV. The CDR3 is made up of 14 amino acids. The J segment lost 2 bases and the V segment lost 7 bases, leaving 4 bases of the junction unmatched. CDR3 protein: CASKPGQGAYEQYF. The CDR3 DNA sequence: TGTGCCAGCAAACCGGGACAGGGGGCCTACGAGCAGTACTTC.

The genes are TRBV25-1 and TRBJ2-1, with 7 bases aligning to TRBD2. Germline V lookup: CDR1 MGHDK, CDR2 SYGVNS. This CDR3 region has 14 residues. J was trimmed by 3 bases and V by 8 bases; bases with no gene match: 7. The CDR3 sequence is CASHERGGYNEQFF. The CDR3 DNA reads TGTGCCAGCCATGAGCGGGGAGGCTACAATGAGCAGTTCTTC. Supplemented by reference TRBV25-1 and TRBJ2-1, the full variable domain reads EADIYQTPRYLVIGTGKKITLECSQTMGHDKMYWYQQDPGMELHLIHYSYGVNSTEKGDLSSESTVSRIRTEHFPLTLESARPSHTSQYLCASHERGGYNEQFFGPGTRLTVL.

The chain is built from TRBV7-2 and TRBJ2-7; 8 nucleotides line up with TRBD1. Germline V gene data show CDR1 as SGHTA and CDR2 as FQGNSA. The CDR3 covers 15 residues. The trim removed 3 bases at V and 3 bases at J, leaving 7 bases unmatched. In DNA, the CDR3 is TGTGCCAGCAGCTTGGGGCCAGGGGGCATCTACGAGCAGTACTTC. It is translated as CASSLGPGGIYEQYF.

J is TRBJ1-6 and V is TRBV11-3; the match to TRBD1 covers 8 bases. V trimming: 1 base; J trimming: 7 bases; junction bases outside the gene matches: 0. In germline, CDR1 is SGHNT, CDR2 YENEEA. This CDR3 contains 14 residues. DNA of the CDR3: TGTGCCAGCAGCTTAGGACAGGGGAATTCACCCCTCCACTTT. Its translation is CASSLGQGNSPLHF.

V gene TRBV10-3 combines with J gene TRBJ1-2, with TRBD1 matching 8 bases. The CDR3 contains 15 residues. V was pared by 4 bases and J by 3 bases, with 7 bases of the junction left unmatched. Germline lookup yields CDR1 ENHRY and CDR2 SYGVKD. The CDR3 loop is CAISALDRADYGYTF. The CDR3 nucleotides read TGTGCCATCAGTGCCTTGGACAGGGCCGACTATGGCTACACCTTC.

The genes are TRBV5-4 and TRBJ2-1; unclear D gene. V was pared by 0 bases and J by 4 bases, with 5 bases between. The CDR3 covers 13 residues. Germline V CDR1 and CDR2: SGHNT, YYREEE (reference sequence). CDR3 coding DNA: TGTGCCAGCAGCTTGGACTATTACAATGAGCAGTTCTTC. Its protein is CASSLDYYNEQFF. Full variable domain (remainder filled in from reference TRBV5-4 and TRBJ2-1): ETGVTQSPTHLIKTRGQQVTLRCSSQSGHNTVSWYQQALGQGPQFIFQYYREEENGRGNFPPRFSGLQFPNYSSELNVNALELDDSALYLCASSLDYYNEQFFGPGTRLTVL.

This clone turned up a few times. V gene TRBV30 combines with J gene TRBJ1-2; a possible D gene is TRBD1 (5 bases). The CDR3 has 13 residues. The V end lost 4 bases, the J end lost 4 bases, and 13 bases lay between the germline ends. Per the germline V gene, CDR1 is GTSNPN and CDR2 is SVGIG (reference sequence). The CDR3 bases are TGTGCCTGGACCTTATGGGACGGCTATGGCTACACCTTC. Translating gives CAWTLWDGYGYTF. Full variable domain (rest looked up from reference TRBV30 and TRBJ1-2): SQTIHQWPATLVQPVGSPLSLECTVEGTSNPNLYWYRQAAGRGLQLLFYSVGIGQISSEVPQNLSASRPQDRQFILSSKKLLLSDSGFYLCAWTLWDGYGYTFGSGTRLTVV.

This clone occurred once. The chain joins TRBV27 to TRBJ1-1; 9 nucleotides line up with TRBD1. The V gene's germline CDR1 is MNHEY and CDR2 SMNVEV (reference sequence). Unmatched junction bases numbered 5, after V lost 3 bases and J lost 6 bases. The CDR3 has 14 amino acids. CDR3 in DNA: TGTGCCAGCAGTTTCGGCGGACAGGGGCCTGAAGCTTTCTTT. It is translated as CASSFGGQGPEAFF.

The V call is TRBV6-6, the J call TRBJ1-4, with 9 bases that match TRBD1. CDR1 and CDR2 from the germline V gene are MNHNY and SVGAGI (reference sequence). The CDR3 covers 13 residues. V was clipped by 5 bases and J by 6 bases; unmatched bases: 1. The CDR3 bases are TGTGCCAGCAGTAGGGACAGGGATGAAAAACTGTTTTTT. Protein: CASSRDRDEKLFF.

The chain has TRBV28 and TRBJ1-5, with D possibly TRBD1 on 5 matching bases. The length of the CDR3 is 14 residues. V lost 6 bases and J 1 base, leaving 10 bases between the germline ends. Per the germline V gene, CDR1 is MDHEN and CDR2 is SYDVKM. CDR3 protein: CASRGGNSNQPQHF. The CDR3 DNA follows: TGTGCCAGCAGGGGGGGGAACAGCAATCAGCCCCAGCATTTT.

This clone is a singleton in its sample. The chain employs TRBV7-9 and TRBJ2-6, with a tentative D call TRBD1 (6 bases). V dropped 1 base and J dropped 4 bases, with 8 bases sitting between them. Per germline, CDR1 SEHNR and CDR2 FQNEAQ (reference sequence). This CDR3 spans 15 amino acids. CDR3 protein: CASSLGGTGANVLTF. Written as DNA, the CDR3 is TGTGCCAGCAGCTTAGGTGGGACAGGGGCCAACGTCCTGACTTTC. Looking up the rest from reference TRBV7-9 and TRBJ2-6 gives the full variable domain: DTGVSQNPRHKITKRGQNVTFRCDPISEHNRLYWYRQTLGQGPEFLTYFQNEAQLEKSRLLSDRFSAERPKGSFSTLEIQRTEQGDSAMYLCASSLGGTGANVLTFGAGSRLTVL.

This CDR3 is CASSQTSGRDTQYF. For the CDR3, the DNA is TGTGCCAGCAGTCAGACTAGCGGGAGGGATACGCAGTATTTT. V is TRBV6-5 and J is TRBJ2-3; 13 nucleotides agree with TRBD2. The germline V gene has CDR1 MNHEY and CDR2 SVGAGI. This CDR3 comprises 14 residues. J lost 6 bases, V lost 5 bases, and 2 bases had no gene match.

This clone appeared once. This sequence joins TRBV27 and TRBJ2-2; TRBD1 might be the D (5 bases). The CDR3 extends over 16 amino acids. The germline V and J ends were trimmed by 2 bases and 1 base, with 11 bases remaining between them. The V gene's germline CDR1 is MNHEY and CDR2 SMNVEV (reference sequence). For the CDR3, the DNA is TGTGCCAGCAGTTTACTGGACACGATGAACACCGGGGAGCTGTTTTTT. Translating it yields CASSLLDTMNTGELFF.

The J gene is TRBJ1-2, the V gene TRBV12-5, with TRBD1 matching 11 bases. Looked up from germline, CDR1 is LGHNT and CDR2 is FRNRAP. Germline trimming cut 5 bases from V and 5 bases from J; bases unmatched to any gene: 13. The CDR3 runs to 17 residues. DNA for the CDR3: TGTGCTAGTGGTCCTACTCACCCGGGACAGGGGGGGTATGGCTACACCTTC. Its translation: CASGPTHPGQGGYGYTF.

The chain uses TRBV4-2 and TRBJ1-5; D remains ambiguous. The CDR3 is 15 residues long. CDR1 is LGHNA, CDR2 YNFKEQ, per germline. The V end lost 0 bases, the J end lost 5 bases, and 11 bases lay between the germline ends. CDR3 residues: CASSQEVRNDQPQHF. CDR3 nucleotide sequence: TGTGCCAGCAGCCAAGAAGTCAGGAACGATCAGCCCCAGCATTTT.

In DNA form, the CDR3 reads TGTGCCAGCAGCCCTAGGACGGGGCATACGGAGACCCAGTACTTC. Translated: CASSPRTGHTETQYF. The chain carries TRBV7-2 and TRBJ2-5; the D call may be TRBD1 or TRBD2 (5 bases each). Germline V lookup: CDR1 SGHTA, CDR2 FQGNSA. The CDR3 sequence is 15 residues long. Trimming took off 5 bases at V and 5 bases at J, with 18 bases between the two ends.

CDR3 residues: CASSIGQGGTEAFF. DNA of the CDR3: TGTGCCAGCAGCATTGGACAGGGTGGCACTGAAGCTTTCTTT. The V and J genes are TRBV9 and TRBJ1-1; the match to TRBD1 covers 8 bases. Germline trimming cut 4 bases from V and 4 bases from J; bases unmatched to any gene: 6. Germline V gene lookup returns CDR1 SGDLS and CDR2 YYNGEE. The CDR3 has 14 residues. Using reference TRBV9 and TRBJ1-1 for the parts outside the CDR3, the full variable domain is DSGVTQTPKHLITATGQRVTLRCSPRSGDLSVYWYQQSLDQGLQFLIQYYNGEERAKGNILERFSAQQFPDLHSELNLSSLELGDSALYFCASSIGQGGTEAFFGQGTRLTVV.

The chain recombines TRBV27 with TRBJ2-2; D ambiguous. The germline V gene has CDR1 MNHEY and CDR2 SMNVEV (reference sequence). With 3 bases removed from V and 4 bases from J, the gap between germline ends came to 15 bases. The CDR3 runs to 16 residues. The CDR3 sequence: CASSFMGRSSTGELFF. The DNA for the CDR3 is TGTGCCAGCAGTTTTATGGGCAGGTCTAGCACCGGGGAGCTGTTTTTT.

The chain carries TRBV13 and TRBJ2-2; 8 bases align to TRBD1. Looked up from germline, CDR1 is PRHDT and CDR2 is FYEKMQ (reference sequence). The CDR3 loop spans 15 amino acids. V was pared by 9 bases and J by 2 bases, with 8 bases of the junction left unmatched. CDR3 residues: CASRQGIPNTGELFF. The CDR3 DNA follows: TGTGCCAGTCGACAGGGGATCCCTAACACCGGGGAGCTGTTTTTT.

Only a few counts were recorded for this clone. The V and J genes are TRBV25-1 and TRBJ2-3; 7 bases map to TRBD1. The V gene's germline CDR1 is MGHDK and CDR2 SYGVNS. The CDR3 extends over 15 amino acids. Unmatched junction bases numbered 19, after V lost 7 bases and J lost 12 bases. CDR3 nucleotides: TGTGCCAGCACTCATTCCCTCGAACCGGGACAGCCACAGTATTTT. Translated: CASTHSLEPGQPQYF.